This T cell receptor beta chain was identified during a study of T-cell reconstitution after alpha-beta-depleted transplantation in children. From germline, CDR1 is MDHEN and CDR2 SYDVKM. This CDR3 spans 12 amino acids. Trimming removed 10 bases at V and 9 bases at J, with 16 bases between. Unique molecular identifiers were incorporated when the TCRbeta library was constructed. TCRdb re-derived calls from the PCR reads in MiXCR, one entry per CDR3 protein. This table has roughly 500,000 distinct CDR3 sequences, roughly a tenth appearing once. This clonotype showed up many times. The TCR originated in a child aged 2 to 9 with inherited bone marrow failure, due to receive a stem cell transplant. The sample was PBMCs, taken before TCRalphabeta/CD19-depleted stem cell transplant. This sequence joins TRBV28 and TRBJ2-4; D may be TRBD1 (6 bases). CDR3 sequence reads: CATTLGGSIQYF. The CDR3 nucleotides are TGTGCCACCACACTAGGGGGAAGCATTCAGTACTTC.